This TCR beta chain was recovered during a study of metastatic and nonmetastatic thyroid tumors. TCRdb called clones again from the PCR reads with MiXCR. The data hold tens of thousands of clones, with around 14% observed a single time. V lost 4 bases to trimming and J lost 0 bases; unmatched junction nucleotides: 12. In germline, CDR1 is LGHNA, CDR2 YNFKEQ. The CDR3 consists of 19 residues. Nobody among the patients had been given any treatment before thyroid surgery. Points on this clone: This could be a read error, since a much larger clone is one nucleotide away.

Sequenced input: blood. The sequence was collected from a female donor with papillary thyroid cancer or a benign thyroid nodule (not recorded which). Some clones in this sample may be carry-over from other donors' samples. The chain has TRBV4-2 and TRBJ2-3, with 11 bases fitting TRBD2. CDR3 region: CASSRGLAAGILSTDTQYF. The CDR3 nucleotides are TGTGCCAGCAGCCGGGGACTAGCGGCGGGGATCCTCAGCACAGATACGCAGTATTTT.